This paragraph reports one T cell receptor (beta chain). The data originate from a study of neurological immune-mediated disorders. V shed 5 bases and J shed 0 bases, with 11 bases lying between them. Germline V CDR1 and CDR2: ENHRY, SYGVKD. The CDR3 totals 15 residues. By 5'RACE with 10-nucleotide random UMIs, the cDNA was made. MiXCR was run by TCRdb on the 5' RACE reads, yielding one entry per CDR3 protein. The sample includes tens of thousands of distinct CDR3 sequences, about 9.4% seen only once; the top ten take about 5.2%. The unsorted libraries were prepared from 2 million PBMCs (stored at -80 C).

This receptor was taken from a man aged 70-80 years with HTLV-1-associated myelopathy (HAM/TSP). The specimen sequenced was PBMCs. The chain recombines TRBV10-3 with TRBJ1-5, with a weak D call TRBD1 (6 bases). In nucleotides, the CDR3 is TGTGCCATCAGTCAAGGGACAAATAGCAATCAGCCCCAGCATTTT. It codes for CAISQGTNSNQPQHF.